The 26 T cell receptor beta chains below all came from one sample that was sequenced in a study of blood T cells in healthy people across ages. Primers used in a second PCR of about 7 to 12 cycles were a sample-barcoded 5' primer and a J-beta primer mix. TCRdb redid the calling of the 5' RACE reads with MiXCR, one entry per CDR3 protein. In the table there are around 1.5 million distinct CDR3 sequences, about 32% of which are singletons. The sequenced material came from blood. These receptors were collected from a woman younger than 45 in good health.

The genes are TRBV12-3 or TRBV12-4 and TRBJ2-3, with a tentative D call TRBD1 (6 bases). The V end was cut by 1 base, the J end by 2 bases, with 10 bases between. The CDR3 spans 15 residues. CDR3 sequence (DNA): TGTGCCAGCAGTTTAGGGGACACTAACACAGATACGCAGTATTTT. Residues: CASSLGDTNTDTQYF.

This clonotype appeared once. This probably arose from a read error, given a far larger clone one base away. This chain links TRBV7-2 with TRBJ2-1; TRBD2 matches at 8 bases. CDR3 length equals 15 residues. Germline values: CDR1 SGHTA, CDR2 FQGNSA. The CDR3 protein is CASSPSGGPYNEQVF. For the CDR3, the DNA is TGTGCCAGCAGTCCCTCGGGGGGGCCCTACAATGAGCAGGTCTTC.

This chain joins TRBV2 and TRBJ1-2; possibly TRBD1 for D (6 bases). From germline, CDR1 is SNHLY and CDR2 FYNNEI. This CDR3 is built from 13 residues. V shed 4 bases and J shed 3 bases, with 9 bases lying between them. In DNA form, the CDR3 reads TGTGCCAGCAGTGCTAGGGGGTACTATGGCTACACCTTC. Protein sequence: CASSARGYYGYTF.

The chain employs TRBV20-1 and TRBJ1-5; D not certain. V was pared by 3 bases and J by 3 bases, with 9 bases between. Germline V CDR1 and CDR2: DFQATT, SNEGSKA (reference sequence). The length of the CDR3 is 13 residues. The CDR3 DNA sequence: TGCAGTGCTAGCCAGGCGATCAATCAGCCCCAGCATTTT. The encoded protein is CSASQAINQPQHF.

This sequence joins TRBV9 and TRBJ2-1; D is unresolved. V lost 2 bases and J lost 5, with 11 bases in between. The CDR3 runs 14 residues. Germline values: CDR1 SGDLS, CDR2 YYNGEE. The CDR3 region is CASSVSGFDNEQFF. In DNA form, the CDR3 reads TGTGCCAGCAGCGTGTCGGGTTTTGACAATGAGCAGTTCTTC.

There are a few counts of this clonotype. The chain employs TRBV9 and TRBJ1-6; D not resolved. Between the trimmed V and J ends, which lost 4 bases and 9 bases, there was a span of 17 bases. CDR3 length equals 15 residues. Looked up from germline, CDR1 is SGDLS and CDR2 is YYNGEE. The CDR3 reads CASSSRLPGTSPLHF. CDR3 nucleotides: TGTGCCAGCAGCTCACGGCTCCCGGGCACTTCACCCCTCCACTTT.

This clonotype was picked up a small number of times. The chain is built from TRBV27 and TRBJ2-3; TRBD2 matches at 8 bases. Trimming at V came to 1 base and at J to 5 bases, leaving 8 bases not matched to a gene. The CDR3 is 16 residues long. CDR1 and CDR2 (germline): MNHEY, SMNVEV (reference sequence). This CDR3 reads CASSLWGSGGGDTQYF. CDR3 DNA sequence: TGTGCCAGCAGTTTATGGGGGTCGGGGGGGGGAGATACGCAGTATTTT.

Points on this clonotype: One end of the junction does not line up with germline, which may come from a read error. The J gene is TRBJ1-5, the V gene TRBV4-1; no clear D. The length of the CDR3 is 17 residues. Germline lookup yields CDR1 MGHRA and CDR2 YSYEKL. The CDR3 sequence: CTSSQGPGERGNQPQHF. The CDR3 DNA sequence: TGCACCAGCAGCCAAGGTCCCGGGGAGCGGGGCAATCAGCCCCAGCATTTT.

This clonotype was counted only a few times. This chain links TRBV6-5 with TRBJ1-2; D is uncertain. Germline CDR1 and CDR2: MNHEY and SVGAGI. The CDR3 has 13 amino acids. The V gene lost 10 bases and the J gene lost 2 bases, with 14 bases spanning the gap. The CDR3: CATRLGRNYGYTF. The CDR3 bases are TGTGCCACTCGACTCGGACGGAACTATGGCTACACCTTC.

V and J are TRBV27 and TRBJ2-7; D ambiguous. Trimming left V 5 bases short and J 11 bases short, with 16 bases between. Looked up from germline, CDR1 is MNHEY and CDR2 is SMNVEV (reference sequence). The CDR3 sequence is 12 residues long. CDR3 bases: TGTGCCAGCAGTCCACTGGGGTCTCGGGAGTACTTC. Protein: CASSPLGSREYF.

The CDR3 DNA reads TGTGCCAGCAGCTTGGGCCATCGTGGAGGGGAAAGCACAGATACGCAGTATTTT. Translating gives CASSLGHRGGESTDTQYF. The V gene is TRBV5-4, the J gene TRBJ2-3; D is possibly TRBD2 (6 bases). The CDR3 totals 18 residues. Germline assignment: CDR1 SGHNT and CDR2 YYREEE (reference sequence). V was shortened by 0 bases and J by 0 bases, with 17 bases between the two germline ends.

This clonotype has only a few counts. The chain uses TRBV6-8 and TRBJ2-7; D unresolved. Germline V CDR1 and CDR2: MNHGY, SAAAGT. Trimming cost V 5 bases and J 2 bases, with 7 bases left between them. The CDR3 totals 12 residues. DNA of the CDR3: TGTGCCAGCAGTAAACATCCCTACGAGCAGTACTTC. Its protein is CASSKHPYEQYF.

As concerns this clonotype: The junction departs from germline at one end; a sequencing error may be responsible. J is TRBJ2-2 and V is TRBV6-5, with 8 bases aligning to TRBD2. Germline V lookup: CDR1 MNHEY, CDR2 SVGAGI. The CDR3 is 17 amino acids. CDR3 region: CASSYSMGGGKIGELFF. The CDR3 nucleotides are TGTGCTAGCAGTTACTCGATGGGCGGGGGGAAGATCGGGGAGCTGTTTTTT.

The chain recombines TRBV20-1 with TRBJ2-3; D gene uncertain. The ends were cut back, 3 bases at V and 1 base at J, with 17 bases in the middle. The CDR3 spans 16 residues. Germline V CDR1 and CDR2: DFQATT, SNEGSKA (reference sequence). The CDR3 region is CSARGIRVLGTDTQYF. CDR3 sequence (DNA): TGCAGTGCTAGGGGGATACGAGTTCTCGGCACAGATACGCAGTATTTT.

The chain uses TRBV20-1 and TRBJ2-7; D is possibly TRBD1 (5 bases). The J call may be faulty, since TRBJ2-5 better matches the DNA end. The CDR3 length is 14 residues. Germline V gene sequence: CDR1 DFQATT, CDR2 SNEGSKA (reference sequence). The CDR3 DNA reads TGCAGTGCCCCGATGGGCAGGGAACTACAGACCCAGTACTTC. Encoded protein: CSAPMGRELQTQYF.

The V call is TRBV27, the J call TRBJ1-1; 10 nucleotides agree with TRBD1. Germline-derived CDR1 and CDR2 are MNHEY and SMNVEV (reference sequence). The CDR3 is 15 amino acids. Trimming removed 4 bases from V and 4 bases from J; junction bases left unmatched: 6. The CDR3 spells CASSSGQGVFTEAFF. CDR3 DNA sequence: TGTGCCAGCAGTTCCGGACAGGGGGTATTCACTGAAGCTTTCTTT.

V and J are TRBV21-1 and TRBJ2-2; the table's D call TRBD1 went unverified against the DNA. TRBV21-1 is marked as a pseudogene. The CDR3 runs 16 residues. The CDR3 sequence is CASSKCPSRDTGELFF. The DNA of the CDR3 is TGTGCCAGCAGCAAGTGCCCCAGCAGGGACACCGGGGAGCTGTTTTTT.

The genes are TRBV18 and TRBJ2-1; no clear D. This CDR3 has 14 amino acids. Germline V gene sequence: CDR1 KGHSH, CDR2 LQKENI. V was cut by 3 bases and J by 5 bases, with 11 bases left in between. CDR3 region: CASSPTKVDNEQFF. The CDR3 coding sequence is TGTGCCAGCTCACCTACCAAAGTAGACAATGAGCAGTTCTTC.

The V and J genes are TRBV7-9 and TRBJ2-3; 7 bases are a match to TRBD2. V gave up 6 bases and J gave up 2 bases; unmatched junction bases: 5. Germline V gene lookup returns CDR1 SEHNR and CDR2 FQNEAQ (reference sequence). The CDR3 runs to 14 residues. The CDR3 loop reads CASSSRDYTDTQYF. Written as DNA, the CDR3 is TGTGCCAGCAGTTCCCGGGACTACACAGATACGCAGTATTTT.

The CDR3 nucleotides read TGTGCCAGCAGCTCTCATGGGGCTGAAGCTTTCTTT. It is translated as CASSSHGAEAFF. J is TRBJ1-1 and V is TRBV3-1; D gene ambiguous. V was cut by 5 bases and J by 6 bases, with 10 bases left in between. Germline values: CDR1 LGHDT, CDR2 YNNKEL (reference sequence). The CDR3 is 12 amino acids. The full variable domain, rest sourced from reference TRBV3-1 and TRBJ1-1, is DTAVSQTPKYLVTQMGNDKSIKCEQNLGHDTMYWYKQDSKKFLKIMFSYNNKELIINETVPNRFSPKSPDKAHLNLHINSLELGDSAVYFCASSSHGAEAFFGQGTRLTVV.

This clonotype was counted only a few times. The chain employs TRBV20-1 and TRBJ2-3, with TRBD2 matching over 8 bases. V lost 6 bases and J lost 0; bases outside the gene matches: 2. Germline V gene data show CDR1 as DFQATT and CDR2 as SNEGSKA (reference sequence). The length of the CDR3 is 13 residues. The CDR3 bases are TGCAGTGCGCGGGGGGCCAGCACAGATACGCAGTATTTT. It specifies CSARGASTDTQYF.

In DNA, the CDR3 is TGTGCCAGCAGTGAAGTTAGAACTGGGAGGAATGAGCAGTTCTTC. Translation gives CASSEVRTGRNEQFF. The gene calls are TRBV2 and TRBJ2-1; maybe TRBD2 (6 bases). Germline V gene lookup returns CDR1 SNHLY and CDR2 FYNNEI. The length of the CDR3 is 15 residues. V lost 1 base, J lost 7 bases, and 14 bases lay in between.

This chain joins TRBV28 and TRBJ1-6; the D gene is possibly TRBD1 (5 bases). The germline CDR1 and CDR2 sequences are MDHEN and SYDVKM. Trimming left V 4 bases short and J 10 bases short, with 11 bases between. The CDR3 loop spans 13 amino acids. Here the CDR3 DNA reads TGTGCCAGCAGTTACCGAGGGGCCTCACCCCTCCACTTT. It translates to CASSYRGASPLHF.

V and J are TRBV20-1 and TRBJ2-7; D remains ambiguous. Germline assignment: CDR1 DFQATT and CDR2 SNEGSKA (reference sequence). The CDR3 totals 13 residues. The germline V and J ends were trimmed by 5 bases and 3 bases, with 14 bases remaining between them. The CDR3 loop reads CSASPSAYYEQYF. CDR3 in DNA: TGCAGTGCTTCCCCGAGCGCTTACTACGAGCAGTACTTC.

The gene calls are TRBV27 and TRBJ1-6; D might be TRBD1 (5 bases). With 6 bases removed from V and 15 bases from J, the gap between germline ends came to 21 bases. The CDR3 contains 14 residues. Germline V CDR1 and CDR2: MNHEY, SMNVEV (reference sequence). CDR3 nucleotides: TGTGCCAGCAGAAGAGGATCCTCAGGGAGAGTCCTCCACTTT. This codes for CASRRGSSGRVLHF.

The chain is built from TRBV20-1 and TRBJ2-7; D gene uncertain. This CDR3 region has 11 residues. CDR1 and CDR2 (germline): DFQATT, SNEGSKA (reference sequence). V lost 6 bases to trimming and J lost 3 bases, with 9 bases between them. The CDR3 coding sequence is TGCAGTGCCCTGGGAATCTACGAGCAGTACTTC. It translates to CSALGIYEQYF.